This TCR beta chain was found in a study of CD8 T cells in ankylosing spondylitis (dated by TCRdb to 2017 to 2019). With respect to the entire study: The study profiled T cell receptor beta repertoires in healthy donors and ankylosing spondylitis patients to find disease-linked TCR variants. The full study cohort was made up of approximately 24 ankylosing spondylitis patients and over 90 healthy donors. Peripheral blood was sampled, and synovial fluid was additionally collected from ankylosing spondylitis patients.

General study outcomes and caveats: The disease-linked clones were reported as significantly enriched in matched synovial fluid samples from ankylosing spondylitis patients. The disease-linked clones showed a CD8+ phenotype and occurred at relatively low frequencies in peripheral blood. A TCR beta motif made up of eight or nine highly homologous amino acid variants appeared to be characteristic of blood from ankylosing spondylitis patients. Some of the motif variants had been reported before in the synovial fluid and blood of reactive arthritis patients, a finding that suggests common disease-initiation mechanisms.

This clonotype was seen ten or more times. Its antigen remains unidentified. There are no base qualities to consult, and no much larger clone falls within one base. Sequencer: Illumina HiSeq 2500. Quantitative 5'-RACE with molecular barcodes was used to prepare TCR beta libraries. The study's processing was this. To identify disease-linked TCR variants, a new computational method was used, one built on a probabilistic model of VDJ rearrangement. The raw public data were reprocessed by TCRdb itself: fastp quality trimming at Q25, MiXCR clonotype calling, in-frame beta chains only. Merged by CDR3 protein, the rows form single entries marked with the most common genes and DNA. Here the V and J calls rest on TCRdb's processing, not on the authors' analysis. This sample is represented by roughly 39,000 distinct CDR3 sequences; 2.7% of them were singletons. The ten largest clones capture roughly 4.4% of the sample.

The sample consisted of blood, either unsorted or a sorted T cell fraction (not recorded which). The source of this sequence is a male donor with ankylosing spondylitis or in good health (not recorded which).

The DNA sequence reads TGTGCCAGCAGCCCCCCTCGAGACACCGGGGAGCTGTTTTTT. This encodes CASSPPRDTGELFF. The chain employs TRBV9 and TRBJ2-2; the D segment cannot be called with confidence. V is cut by 4 bases and J by 3 bases, and the space between the germline ends is 10 bases. From its cysteine to its phenylalanine, the CDR3 spans 14 amino acids. Just the 42-base CDR3 DNA is kept, in frame starting at base 1. CDR1 is given as SGDLS and CDR2 as YYNGEE, both from the germline V gene. The full variable domain, completed from the reference TRBV9 and TRBJ2-2 proteins outside the CDR3, reads DSGVTQTPKHLITATGQRVTLRCSPRSGDLSVYWYQQSLDQGLQFLIQYYNGEERAKGNILERFSAQQFPDLHSELNLSSLELGDSALYFCASSPPRDTGELFFGEGSRLTVL.